What follows are 30 T cell receptor beta chains derived from one specimen sequenced in a study of blood T cell repertoires in COVID-19. Assay: immunoSEQ multiplex PCR; the TCRdb copy retains only in-frame clones and omits some. The table includes some 260,000 clones, 82% detected once. What was sequenced was peripheral blood. Receptors originate from a woman of 80 years or more with active or convalescent COVID-19.

This chain links TRBV28 with TRBJ1-5; D is undetermined. The CDR3 is 12 residues long. In germline, CDR1 is MDHEN, CDR2 SYDVKM. V was trimmed by 6 bases and J by 8 bases, leaving 11 bases between them. The CDR3 region is CASSRPPEPQHF. CDR3 bases: TGTGCCAGCAGCCGCCCACCGGAGCCCCAGCATTTT.

The chain couples TRBV7-9 to TRBJ1-6; D ambiguous. Trimming shortened V by 4 bases and J by 8 bases, and 15 bases separated the two germline ends. CDR1 SEHNR and CDR2 FQNEAQ come from the germline V gene (reference sequence). The CDR3 is made up of 15 amino acids. The CDR3: CASSSAPLRDSPLHF. In nucleotides, the CDR3 is TGTGCCAGCAGCTCAGCGCCCCTTCGAGATTCACCCCTCCACTTT.

The chain combines TRBV5-1 with TRBJ2-5; TRBD1 aligns across 8 bases. V gave up 3 bases and J gave up 5 bases; unmatched junction bases: 15. The CDR3 spans 17 residues. CDR1 and CDR2 (germline): SGHRS, YFSETQ. The CDR3 DNA is TGCGCCAGCAGCTCGGGGACAGGCGGGACGGCAGGGGAGACCCAGTACTTC. Translating it yields CASSSGTGGTAGETQYF.

The V and J genes are TRBV19 and TRBJ1-2, with D possibly matching TRBD1 (5 bases). The V gene lost 3 bases and the J gene lost 0 bases, with 17 bases spanning the gap. This CDR3 comprises 17 residues. Germline CDR1 reads LNHDA; CDR2 reads SQIVND (reference sequence). The CDR3 sequence is CASSIPHQTVANYGYTF. Here the CDR3 DNA reads TGTGCCAGTAGTATCCCTCACCAGACAGTAGCTAACTATGGCTACACCTTC. Based on the CDR3 plus reference TRBV19 and TRBJ1-2, the full variable domain is DGGITQSPKYLFRKEGQNVTLSCEQNLNHDAMYWYRQDPGQGLRLIYYSQIVNDFQKGDIAEGYSVSREKKESFPLTVTSAQKNPTAFYLCASSIPHQTVANYGYTFGSGTRLTVV.

The chain recombines TRBV14 with TRBJ2-5; 11 bases fit TRBD2. The CDR3 is 16 residues long. With V trimmed by 5 bases and J by 0 bases, 5 bases remained unmatched. Germline V gives CDR1 SGHDN, CDR2 FVKESK. The CDR3 DNA is TGTGCCAGCAGCTATTCTAGCGGGAGGTACCAAGAGACCCAGTACTTC. Protein sequence: CASSYSSGRYQETQYF.

The rearrangement joins TRBV4-2 to TRBJ2-7; 7 nucleotides align to TRBD2. The CDR3 extends over 15 amino acids. Trimming at V came to 4 bases and at J to 6 bases, leaving 12 bases not matched to a gene. The germline V gene encodes CDR1 LGHNA and CDR2 YNFKEQ. Written as DNA, the CDR3 is TGTGCCAGCAGCCCCTCTGGGCGGGAGCTGCTCGAGCAGTACTTC. This encodes CASSPSGRELLEQYF.

This clone was seen a few times. This chain links TRBV18 with TRBJ1-1; no clear D. The CDR3 loop spans 13 amino acids. Trimming took 3 bases from V and 6 from J, leaving 11 bases between them. Per germline, CDR1 KGHSH and CDR2 LQKENI. Here the CDR3 reads CASSPVQRAEAFF. For the CDR3, the DNA is TGTGCCAGCTCACCTGTCCAGCGGGCTGAAGCTTTCTTT.

The V gene is TRBV10-2, the J gene TRBJ1-1; possible D gene TRBD1, 5 bases. This CDR3 contains 12 residues. CDR1 is WSHSY, CDR2 SAAADI, per germline. V lost 7 bases to trimming and J lost 3 bases, with 9 bases between them. This chain's CDR3 is CASTGGYTEAFF. The CDR3 nucleotides are TGCGCCAGCACCGGGGGTTACACTGAAGCTTTCTTT.

The J gene is TRBJ1-5, the V gene TRBV5-1; TRBD1 aligns across 8 bases. The CDR3 sequence is 17 residues long. The germline V gene has CDR1 SGHRS and CDR2 YFSETQ. Unmatched junction bases numbered 11, after V lost 2 bases and J lost 4 bases. The CDR3 sequence is CASSFPSGGLKNQPQHF. The CDR3 DNA reads as TGCGCCAGCAGCTTCCCTTCAGGGGGCTTAAAAAATCAGCCCCAGCATTTT.

This chain connects TRBV11-3 to TRBJ1-5; 8 bases are shared with TRBD1. Germline V gene lookup returns CDR1 SGHNT and CDR2 YENEEA. The CDR3 has 19 residues. Unmatched junction bases numbered 17, after V lost 7 bases and J lost 0 bases. CDR3 sequence: CASITPGTGEYRSNQPQHF. CDR3 DNA sequence: TGTGCCAGCATCACCCCTGGGACAGGAGAGTATCGTAGCAATCAGCCCCAGCATTTT.

The chain employs TRBV5-1 and TRBJ2-3; TRBD1 matches 7 bases. The CDR3 has 18 residues. The germline gives CDR1 SGHRS, CDR2 YFSETQ. The trim removed 2 bases at V and 0 bases at J, leaving 12 bases unmatched. DNA for the CDR3: TGCGCCAGCAGCTTTGGGACAGCCCGCACTACTAGCACAGATACGCAGTATTTT. Translated: CASSFGTARTTSTDTQYF.

The V call is TRBV6-5, the J call TRBJ1-2, with D hard to call. Trimming cost V 3 bases and J 3 bases, with 8 bases left between them. The length of the CDR3 is 13 residues. In germline, CDR1 is MNHEY, CDR2 SVGAGI. This CDR3 is CASSYGQDYGYTF. The CDR3 DNA is TGTGCCAGCAGTTATGGGCAGGACTATGGCTACACCTTC.

The chain recombines TRBV28 with TRBJ2-3, with D possibly being TRBD1 (5 bases). The CDR3 is 14 residues long. The germline CDR1 and CDR2 sequences are MDHEN and SYDVKM. Trimming removed 7 bases at V and 0 bases at J, with 11 bases between. The CDR3 loop is CASTSTESTDTQYF. The DNA for the CDR3 is TGTGCCAGCACCTCGACAGAGAGCACAGATACGCAGTATTTT.

DNA of the CDR3: TGTGCCAGCAGCCTTAACAATGAGCAGTTCTTC. Translation gives CASSLNNEQFF. This chain joins TRBV5-6 and TRBJ2-1; D is unresolved. V was pared by 4 bases and J by 5 bases, with 4 bases between. This CDR3 has 11 residues. Germline V gene data show CDR1 as SGHDT and CDR2 as YYEEEE. The variable domain in full, completed from reference TRBV5-6 and TRBJ2-1, reads DAGVTQSPTHLIKTRGQQVTLRCSPKSGHDTVSWYQQALGQGPQFIFQYYEEEERQRGNFPDRFSGHQFPNYSSELNVNALLLGDSALYLCASSLNNEQFFGPGTRLTVL.

The chain links TRBV7-2 to TRBJ1-1, with D uncertain. The CDR3 loop spans 13 amino acids. The V gene lost 5 bases and the J gene lost 1 base, with 8 bases spanning the gap. Germline values: CDR1 SGHTA, CDR2 FQGNSA. This chain's CDR3 is CASSPRRNTEAFF. The CDR3 region has the DNA TGTGCCAGCAGCCCGAGGAGGAACACTGAAGCTTTCTTT.

The chain employs TRBV6-5 and TRBJ2-1; TRBD1 matches at 7 bases. Germline CDR1 reads MNHEY; CDR2 reads SVGAGI. The CDR3 runs to 14 residues. Unmatched junction bases numbered 2, after V lost 6 bases and J lost 0 bases. The CDR3 nucleotides are TGTGCCAGCAGGTCAGGGGGCTCCTACAATGAGCAGTTCTTC. Protein sequence: CASRSGGSYNEQFF.

V and J are TRBV13 and TRBJ1-3, with 8 bases fitting TRBD1. Germline V gene lookup returns CDR1 PRHDT and CDR2 FYEKMQ (reference sequence). The CDR3 is 14 residues long. The junction had 4 bases not matched to a gene; V was cut back by 5 bases and J by 4 bases. CDR3 sequence reads: CASSRRDRGNTIYF. The CDR3 coding sequence is TGTGCCAGCAGCCGCAGGGACAGGGGAAACACCATATATTTT.

This clone was seen only a few times. The chain combines TRBV30 with TRBJ2-2, with 9 bases lining up with TRBD1. This CDR3 is built from 16 residues. Trimming at V came to 1 base and at J to 5 bases, leaving 8 bases not matched to a gene. Germline lookup yields CDR1 GTSNPN and CDR2 SVGIG (reference sequence). The CDR3 loop is CAWSDRRTGDTGELFF. The CDR3 DNA reads as TGTGCCTGGAGTGACCGGCGGACAGGGGATACCGGGGAGCTGTTTTTT.

The chain employs TRBV5-1 and TRBJ2-1; TRBD1 is a possible D gene (5 bases). The length of the CDR3 is 16 residues. CDR1 and CDR2 (germline): SGHRS, YFSETQ. Trimming cost V 4 bases and J 3 bases, with 17 bases left between them. The CDR3 sequence: CASSRGPGNSYNEQFF. Written as DNA, the CDR3 is TGCGCCAGCAGCCGTGGTCCAGGGAATAGCTACAATGAGCAGTTCTTC.

This chain uses TRBV2 with TRBJ2-1; 9 positions match TRBD1. J lost 7 bases, V lost 8 bases, and 3 bases had no gene match. The germline V gene encodes CDR1 SNHLY and CDR2 FYNNEI. The CDR3 consists of 12 residues. The CDR3 sequence is CASGGQGNEQFF. As DNA, the CDR3 is TGTGCCAGCGGGGGACAGGGAAATGAGCAGTTCTTC.

This clone was recorded only once. The J gene is TRBJ1-6, the V gene TRBV2; 8 nucleotides align to TRBD1. The length of the CDR3 is 13 residues. Per the germline V gene, CDR1 is SNHLY and CDR2 is FYNNEI. Unmatched junction bases numbered 5, after V lost 6 bases and J lost 10 bases. The CDR3 nucleotides are TGTGCCAGCAGCGACAGGGGCGGATCACCCCTCCACTTT. Protein sequence: CASSDRGGSPLHF.

CDR3 nucleotides: TGCGCCAGCAGCTTGGCTATCTCGGACAGGGTAAACTATGGCTACACCTTC. Amino acids: CASSLAISDRVNYGYTF. V usage is TRBV5-1 and J usage is TRBJ1-2; the match to TRBD1 covers 8 bases. The V gene end was trimmed by 0 bases and the J gene end by 2 bases; junction bases not matched to a gene: 9. The CDR3 is made up of 17 amino acids. Germline CDR1 SGHRS, CDR2 YFSETQ.

The chain joins TRBV5-4 to TRBJ2-5, with D possibly matching TRBD2 (6 bases). Germline V gives CDR1 SGHNT, CDR2 YYREEE (reference sequence). CDR3 length equals 14 residues. Trimming stripped 2 bases from V and 0 bases from J, with 8 bases between. The CDR3 region is CASSFRDYQETQYF. CDR3 in DNA: TGTGCCAGCAGCTTCCGGGACTACCAAGAGACCCAGTACTTC.

The chain recombines TRBV4-2 with TRBJ2-7, with 10 nucleotides matching TRBD1. Germline CDR1 is LGHNA and CDR2 is YNFKEQ. The CDR3 is 14 amino acids. V was pared by 4 bases and J by 3 bases, with 3 bases of the junction left unmatched. The CDR3 nucleotides read TGTGCCAGCAGCCCGGGACAGGGGAGCTACGAGCAGTACTTC. Its protein product is CASSPGQGSYEQYF.

The rearrangement joins TRBV7-9 to TRBJ1-6; maybe TRBD1 (6 bases). The V gene lost 5 bases and the J gene lost 9 bases, with 14 bases spanning the gap. The CDR3 length is 14 residues. Germline CDR1 and CDR2: SEHNR and FQNEAQ (reference sequence). CDR3 region: CASSPGQISSPLHF. DNA of the CDR3: TGTGCCAGCAGCCCCGGACAGATATCTTCACCCCTCCACTTT. Supplemented by reference TRBV7-9 and TRBJ1-6, the full variable domain reads DTGVSQNPRHKITKRGQNVTFRCDPISEHNRLYWYRQTLGQGPEFLTYFQNEAQLEKSRLLSDRFSAERPKGSFSTLEIQRTEQGDSAMYLCASSPGQISSPLHFGNGTRLTVT.

This chain links TRBV3-1 (or the pseudogene TRBV3-2) with TRBJ1-2, with 10 bases aligning to TRBD1. Germline assignment: CDR1 LGHDT and CDR2 YNNKEL (reference sequence). With V trimmed by 3 bases and J by 4 bases, 5 bases remained unmatched. The CDR3 has 15 residues. The CDR3 DNA reads TGTGCCAGCAGCCAGTCGGGACAGGGGAGCTATGGCTACACCTTC. Translated, it gives CASSQSGQGSYGYTF.

This chain uses TRBV6-2 or TRBV6-3 with TRBJ2-3, with 7 bases aligning to TRBD2. Germline assignment: CDR1 MNHEY and CDR2 SVGEGT. The CDR3 consists of 16 residues. Unmatched junction bases numbered 5, after V lost 2 bases and J lost 0 bases. The CDR3 DNA reads TGTGCCAGCAGTTACCCCAGCGGGGCTAGCACAGATACGCAGTATTTT. Its protein product is CASSYPSGASTDTQYF.

The chain combines TRBV5-6 with TRBJ2-3, with 8 bases matching TRBD2. The ends lost 3 bases at V and 3 bases at J; junction bases unmatched: 9. The CDR3 length is 16 residues. Germline CDR1 SGHDT, CDR2 YYEEEE. The DNA of the CDR3 is TGTGCCAGCAGCTCCGGAATGGGCGGGAGGACAGATACGCAGTATTTT. Protein sequence: CASSSGMGGRTDTQYF.

As for this clone: The identical CDR3 is also encoded by other nucleotide sequences in the sample. The gene calls are TRBV19 and TRBJ1-1; tentatively, D is TRBD1 (6 bases). Between the trimmed V and J ends, which lost 2 bases and 0 bases, there was a span of 7 bases. This CDR3 comprises 14 residues. Germline values: CDR1 LNHDA, CDR2 SQIVND (reference sequence). CDR3 DNA: TGTGCCAGTAGTATACAGGGGATGAACACTGAAGCTTTCTTT. Translated, it gives CASSIQGMNTEAFF.

V is TRBV6-1 and J is TRBJ2-1; no clear D. Between the trimmed V and J ends, which lost 1 base and 10 bases, there was a span of 5 bases. CDR3 length equals 11 residues. Per germline, CDR1 MNHNS and CDR2 SASEGT. The CDR3 DNA sequence: TGTGCCAGCAGTGAAGTCCTCGAGCAGTTCTTC. It codes for CASSEVLEQFF.